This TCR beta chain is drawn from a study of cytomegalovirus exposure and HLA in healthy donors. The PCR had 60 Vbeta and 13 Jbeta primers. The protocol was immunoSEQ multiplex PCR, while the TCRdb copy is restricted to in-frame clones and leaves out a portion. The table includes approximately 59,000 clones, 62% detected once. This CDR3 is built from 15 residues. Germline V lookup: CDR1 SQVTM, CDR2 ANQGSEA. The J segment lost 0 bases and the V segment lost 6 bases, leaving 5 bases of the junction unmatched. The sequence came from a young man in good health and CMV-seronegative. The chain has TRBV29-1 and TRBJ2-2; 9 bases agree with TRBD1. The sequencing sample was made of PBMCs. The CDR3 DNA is TGCAGCGTGGGACAGGGCCTTGCGAACACCGGGGAGCTGTTTTTT. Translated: CSVGQGLANTGELFF.